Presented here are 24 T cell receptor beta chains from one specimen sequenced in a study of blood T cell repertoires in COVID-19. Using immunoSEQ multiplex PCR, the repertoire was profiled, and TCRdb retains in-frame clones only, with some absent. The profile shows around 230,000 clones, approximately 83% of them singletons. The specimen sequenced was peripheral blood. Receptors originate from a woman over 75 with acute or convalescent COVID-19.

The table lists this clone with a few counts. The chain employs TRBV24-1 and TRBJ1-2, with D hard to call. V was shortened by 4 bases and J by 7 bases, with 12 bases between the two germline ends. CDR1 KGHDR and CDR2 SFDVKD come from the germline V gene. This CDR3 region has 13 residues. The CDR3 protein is CATSDEGGSGYTF. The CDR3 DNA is TGTGCCACCAGTGACGAGGGCGGGTCTGGCTACACCTTC.

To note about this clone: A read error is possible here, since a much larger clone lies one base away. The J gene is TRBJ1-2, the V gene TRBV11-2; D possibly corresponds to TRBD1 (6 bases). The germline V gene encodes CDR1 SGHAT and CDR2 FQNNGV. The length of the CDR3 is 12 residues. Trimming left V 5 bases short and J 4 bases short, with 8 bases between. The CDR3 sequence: CASSLDSYGYTF. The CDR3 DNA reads TGTGCCAGCAGCCTGGACAGCTATGGCTACACCTTC.

CDR3 nucleotide sequence: TGTGCCAGCAGTGTCACACCAACGGGGACTAGCGGGGAGCCGCAGTACTTC. Protein sequence: CASSVTPTGTSGEPQYF. The rearrangement links TRBV6-1 to TRBJ2-7; 13 bases agree with TRBD2. The germline CDR1 and CDR2 sequences are MNHNS and SASEGT. CDR3 length: 17 residues. V trimming: 4 bases; J trimming: 9 bases; junction bases outside the gene matches: 15.

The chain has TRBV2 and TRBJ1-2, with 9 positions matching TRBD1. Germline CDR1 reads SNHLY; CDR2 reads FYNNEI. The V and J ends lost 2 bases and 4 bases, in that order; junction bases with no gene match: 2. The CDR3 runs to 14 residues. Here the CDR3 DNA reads TGTGCCAGCAGTGAATGGGGACAGGGCTATGGCTACACCTTC. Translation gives CASSEWGQGYGYTF. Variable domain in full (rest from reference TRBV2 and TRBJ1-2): EPEVTQTPSHQVTQMGQEVILRCVPISNHLYFYWYRQILGQKVEFLVSFYNNEISEKSEIFDDQFSVERPDGSNFTLKIRSTKLEDSAMYFCASSEWGQGYGYTFGSGTRLTVV.

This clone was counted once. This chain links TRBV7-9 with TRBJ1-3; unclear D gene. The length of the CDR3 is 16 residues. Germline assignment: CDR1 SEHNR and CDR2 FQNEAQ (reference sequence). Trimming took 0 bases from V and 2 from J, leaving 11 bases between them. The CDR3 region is CASSLALGSAGNTIYF. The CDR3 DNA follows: TGTGCCAGCAGCTTAGCCCTCGGGTCTGCTGGAAACACCATATATTTT. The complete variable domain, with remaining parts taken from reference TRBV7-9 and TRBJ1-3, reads DTGVSQNPRHKITKRGQNVTFRCDPISEHNRLYWYRQTLGQGPEFLTYFQNEAQLEKSRLLSDRFSAERPKGSFSTLEIQRTEQGDSAMYLCASSLALGSAGNTIYFGEGSWLTVV.

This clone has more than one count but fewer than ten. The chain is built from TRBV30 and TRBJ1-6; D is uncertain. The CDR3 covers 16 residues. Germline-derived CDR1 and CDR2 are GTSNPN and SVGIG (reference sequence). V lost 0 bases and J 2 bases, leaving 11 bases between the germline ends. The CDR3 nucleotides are TGTGCCTGGAGTGTTATAAGGAGAACCTATAATTCACCCCTCCACTTT. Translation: CAWSVIRRTYNSPLHF. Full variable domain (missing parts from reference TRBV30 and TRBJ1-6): SQTIHQWPATLVQPVGSPLSLECTVEGTSNPNLYWYRQAAGRGLQLLFYSVGIGQISSEVPQNLSASRPQDRQFILSSKKLLLSDSGFYLCAWSVIRRTYNSPLHFGNGTRLTVT.

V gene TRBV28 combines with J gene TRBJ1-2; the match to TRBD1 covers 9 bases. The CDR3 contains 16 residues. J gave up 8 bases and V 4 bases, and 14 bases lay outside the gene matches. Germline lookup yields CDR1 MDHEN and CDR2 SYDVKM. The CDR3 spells CASSSPGQGVGEGYTF. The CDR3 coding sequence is TGTGCCAGCAGTTCCCCGGGACAGGGAGTGGGAGAGGGCTACACCTTC.

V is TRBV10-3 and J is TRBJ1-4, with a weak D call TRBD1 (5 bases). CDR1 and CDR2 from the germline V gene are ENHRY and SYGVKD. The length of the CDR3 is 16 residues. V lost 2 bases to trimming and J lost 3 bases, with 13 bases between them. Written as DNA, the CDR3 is TGTGCCATCAGTGAGGGGTCGGAACAGGCTAATGAAAAACTGTTTTTT. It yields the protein CAISEGSEQANEKLFF.

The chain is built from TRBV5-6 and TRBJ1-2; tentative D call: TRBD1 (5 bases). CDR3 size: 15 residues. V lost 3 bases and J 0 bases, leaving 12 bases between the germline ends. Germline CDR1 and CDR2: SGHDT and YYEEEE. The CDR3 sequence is CASSSRQRSNYGYTF. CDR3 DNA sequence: TGTGCCAGCAGCTCCCGACAGCGCTCTAACTATGGCTACACCTTC.

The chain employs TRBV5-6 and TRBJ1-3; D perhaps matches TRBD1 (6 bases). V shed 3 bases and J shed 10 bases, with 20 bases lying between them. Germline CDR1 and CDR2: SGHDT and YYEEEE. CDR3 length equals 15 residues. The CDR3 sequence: CASSSRPDRRWTIYF. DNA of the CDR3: TGTGCCAGCAGCTCCCGGCCCGACAGGAGGTGGACCATATATTTT.

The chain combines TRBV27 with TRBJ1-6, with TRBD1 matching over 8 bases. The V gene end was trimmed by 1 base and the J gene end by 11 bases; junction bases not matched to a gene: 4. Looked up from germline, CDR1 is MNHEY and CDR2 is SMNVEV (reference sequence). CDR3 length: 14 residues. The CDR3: CASSLLQGVPPLHF. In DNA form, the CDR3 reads TGTGCCAGCAGTTTATTACAGGGGGTTCCACCCCTCCACTTT.

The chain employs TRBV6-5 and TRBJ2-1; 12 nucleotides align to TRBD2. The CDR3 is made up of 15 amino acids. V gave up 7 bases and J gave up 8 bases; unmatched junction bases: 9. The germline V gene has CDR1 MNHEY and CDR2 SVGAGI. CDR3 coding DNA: TGTGCCAGCAAAACCCCTAGCGGGGGGGCATATGAGCAGTTCTTC. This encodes CASKTPSGGAYEQFF.

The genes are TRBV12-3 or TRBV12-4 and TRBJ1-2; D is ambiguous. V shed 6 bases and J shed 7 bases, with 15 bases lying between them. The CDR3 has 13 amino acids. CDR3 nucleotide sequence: TGTGCCAGCAGAAACCGACGGGGTGGTGGCTACACCTTC. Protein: CASRNRRGGGYTF.

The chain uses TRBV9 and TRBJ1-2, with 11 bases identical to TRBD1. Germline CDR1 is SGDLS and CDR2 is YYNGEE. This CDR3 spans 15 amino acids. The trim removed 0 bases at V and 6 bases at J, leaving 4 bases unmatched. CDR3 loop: CASSVEGQGADGYTF. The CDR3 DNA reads TGTGCCAGCAGCGTAGAAGGACAGGGGGCAGATGGCTACACCTTC.

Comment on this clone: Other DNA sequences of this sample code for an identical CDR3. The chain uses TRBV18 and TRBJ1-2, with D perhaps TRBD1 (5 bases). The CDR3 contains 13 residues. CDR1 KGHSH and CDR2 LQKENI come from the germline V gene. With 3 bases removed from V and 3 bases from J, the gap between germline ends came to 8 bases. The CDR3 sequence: CASSPDSYYGYTF. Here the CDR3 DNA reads TGTGCCAGCTCACCCGACAGCTACTATGGCTACACCTTC. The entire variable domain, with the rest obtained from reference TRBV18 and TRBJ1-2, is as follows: NAGVMQNPRHLVRRRGQEARLRCSPMKGHSHVYWYRQLPEEGLKFMVYLQKENIIDESGMPKERFSAEFPKEGPSILRIQQVVRGDSAAYFCASSPDSYYGYTFGSGTRLTVV.

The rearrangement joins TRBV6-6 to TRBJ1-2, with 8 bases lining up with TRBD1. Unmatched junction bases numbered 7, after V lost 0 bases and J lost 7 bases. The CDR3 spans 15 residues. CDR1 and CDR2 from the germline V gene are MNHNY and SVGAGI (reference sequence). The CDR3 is CASSYSPDRGSGYTF. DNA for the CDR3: TGTGCCAGCAGTTACTCGCCCGACAGGGGCTCTGGCTACACCTTC.

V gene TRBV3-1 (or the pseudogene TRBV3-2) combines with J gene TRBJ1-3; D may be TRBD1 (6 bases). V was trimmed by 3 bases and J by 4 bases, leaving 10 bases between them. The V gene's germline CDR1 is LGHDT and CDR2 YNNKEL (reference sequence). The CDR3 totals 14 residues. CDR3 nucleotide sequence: TGTGCCAGCAGCCATTCGGGACAAGGAAACACCATATATTTT. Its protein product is CASSHSGQGNTIYF.

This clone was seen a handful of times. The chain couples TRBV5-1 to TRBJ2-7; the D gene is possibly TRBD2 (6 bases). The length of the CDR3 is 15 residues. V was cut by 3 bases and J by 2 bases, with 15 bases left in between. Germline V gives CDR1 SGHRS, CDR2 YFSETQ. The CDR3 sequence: CASSSSPREPYEQYF. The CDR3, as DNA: TGCGCCAGCAGCTCGTCCCCGCGGGAACCCTACGAGCAGTACTTC.

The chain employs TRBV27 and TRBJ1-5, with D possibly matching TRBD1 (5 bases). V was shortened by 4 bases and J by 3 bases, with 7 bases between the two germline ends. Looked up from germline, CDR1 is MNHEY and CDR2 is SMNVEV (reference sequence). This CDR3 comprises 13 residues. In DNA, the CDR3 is TGTGCCAGCAGTTCGGGGGTCAATCAGCCCCAGCATTTT. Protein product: CASSSGVNQPQHF.

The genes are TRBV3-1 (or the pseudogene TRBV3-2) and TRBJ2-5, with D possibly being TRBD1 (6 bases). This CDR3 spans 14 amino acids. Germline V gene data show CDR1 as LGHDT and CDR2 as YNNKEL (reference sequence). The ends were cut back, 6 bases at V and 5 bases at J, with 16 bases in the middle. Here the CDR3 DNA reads TGTGCCAGCAGGGAAGGGGGTTGGGTGGAGACCCAGTACTTC. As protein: CASREGGWVETQYF.

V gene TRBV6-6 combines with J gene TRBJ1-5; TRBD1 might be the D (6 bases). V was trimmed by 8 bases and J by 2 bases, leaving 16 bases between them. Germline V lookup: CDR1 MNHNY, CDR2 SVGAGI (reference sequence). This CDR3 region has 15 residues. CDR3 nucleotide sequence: TGTGCCAGCGGGGTGGGTGAGGGGGGCAATCAGCCCCAGCATTTT. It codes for CASGVGEGGNQPQHF.

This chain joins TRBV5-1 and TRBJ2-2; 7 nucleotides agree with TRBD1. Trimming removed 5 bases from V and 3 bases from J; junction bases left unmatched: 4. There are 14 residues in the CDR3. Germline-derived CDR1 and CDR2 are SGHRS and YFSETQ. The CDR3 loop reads CASSYRGDTGELFF. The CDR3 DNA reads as TGCGCCAGCAGTTACAGGGGCGACACCGGGGAGCTGTTTTTT. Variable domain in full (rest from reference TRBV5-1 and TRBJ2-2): KAGVTQTPRYLIKTRGQQVTLSCSPISGHRSVSWYQQTPGQGLQFLFEYFSETQRNKGNFPGRFSGRQFSNSRSEMNVSTLELGDSALYLCASSYRGDTGELFFGEGSRLTVL.

The CDR3 sequence is CASSTGLNQPQHF. CDR3 coding DNA: TGTGCCAGCAGCACAGGGTTAAATCAGCCCCAGCATTTT. The chain links TRBV5-6 to TRBJ1-5; possible D gene TRBD1, 6 bases. Germline lookup yields CDR1 SGHDT and CDR2 YYEEEE. The V end was cut by 4 bases, the J end by 4 bases, with 9 bases between. This CDR3 contains 13 residues.

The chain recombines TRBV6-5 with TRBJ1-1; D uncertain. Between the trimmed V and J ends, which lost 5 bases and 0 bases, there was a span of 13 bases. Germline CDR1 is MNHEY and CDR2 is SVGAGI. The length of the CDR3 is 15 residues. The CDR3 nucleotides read TGTGCCAGCAGTCCCCGGGGAAACATGAACACTGAAGCTTTCTTT. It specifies CASSPRGNMNTEAFF.